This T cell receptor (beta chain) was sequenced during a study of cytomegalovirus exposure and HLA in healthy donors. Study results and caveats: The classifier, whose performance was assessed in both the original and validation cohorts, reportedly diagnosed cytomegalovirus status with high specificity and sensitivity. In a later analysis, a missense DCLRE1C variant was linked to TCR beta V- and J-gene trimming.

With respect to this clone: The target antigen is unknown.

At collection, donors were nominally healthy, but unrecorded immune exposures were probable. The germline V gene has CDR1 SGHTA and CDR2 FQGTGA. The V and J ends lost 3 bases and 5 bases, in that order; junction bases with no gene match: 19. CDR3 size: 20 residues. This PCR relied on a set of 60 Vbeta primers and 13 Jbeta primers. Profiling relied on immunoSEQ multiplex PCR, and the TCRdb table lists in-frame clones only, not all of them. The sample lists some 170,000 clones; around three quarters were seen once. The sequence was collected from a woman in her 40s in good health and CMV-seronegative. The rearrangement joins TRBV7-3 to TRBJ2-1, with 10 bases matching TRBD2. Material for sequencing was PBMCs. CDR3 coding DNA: TGTGCCAGCAGCTTGAGCGGGAGGGCCATTTTTAAGGGAGTACACAATGAGCAGTTCTTC. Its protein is CASSLSGRAIFKGVHNEQFF.